Presented here are 5 T cell receptor beta chains from one specimen sequenced in a study of follicular helper T cells after annual influenza vaccination. The assay was immunoSEQ multiplex PCR, and TCRdb's table has in-frame clones only and misses some. The sample records about 5,000 clones, over 75% being singletons. Time point of the sample: 2015-2016 season, pre-vaccination. The material sequenced was CXCR5+ CD38- circulating T follicular helper cells from blood, taken on the day of influenza vaccination. Documented subset: circulating Tfh, non-naive CD4+CXCR5+PD-1+ (ICOS+CD38+ or ICOS-CD38-). These receptors were obtained from an adult who received the influenza vaccine.

With regard to this clone: This sample includes further DNA sequences coding for the same CDR3. This chain uses TRBV5-1 with TRBJ2-7; 10 nucleotides agree with TRBD2. CDR3 size: 15 residues. The germline V gene encodes CDR1 SGHRS and CDR2 YFSETQ. Trimming at V came to 0 bases and at J to 2 bases, leaving 2 bases not matched to a gene. The CDR3 here is CASSLVAGGTYEQYF. As DNA, the CDR3 is TGCGCCAGCAGCTTGGTAGCGGGAGGAACCTACGAGCAGTACTTC.

This clone has only a few counts. The gene calls are TRBV27 and TRBJ2-5; weak D call: TRBD2 (5 bases). V was clipped by 6 bases and J by 2 bases, with 13 bases between them. The germline gives CDR1 MNHEY, CDR2 SMNVEV (reference sequence). This CDR3 is 14 amino acids long. The CDR3 here is CASRDGLEQETQYF. The CDR3 coding sequence is TGTGCCAGCAGGGACGGACTGGAACAAGAGACCCAGTACTTC.

The V and J genes are TRBV19 and TRBJ2-2; TRBD1 matches 8 bases. The CDR3 has 14 residues. Germline lookup yields CDR1 LNHDA and CDR2 SQIVND (reference sequence). Germline trimming cut 6 bases from V and 4 bases from J; bases unmatched to any gene: 4. CDR3 region: CASRQQGGTGELFF. The DNA of the CDR3 is TGTGCCAGTAGGCAACAGGGGGGCACCGGGGAGCTGTTTTTT.

The genes are TRBV7-2 and TRBJ2-1; 10 nucleotides align to TRBD2. Losses at the gene ends were 3 bases for V and 2 bases for J; bases not matched to a gene: 10. This CDR3 region has 18 residues. CDR1 is SGHTA and CDR2 is FQGNSA in the germline V gene. CDR3 DNA sequence: TGTGCCAGCAGCTTCCAAGCGGGAGGGCGCCAAGCCTACAATGAGCAGTTCTTC. The encoded protein is CASSFQAGGRQAYNEQFF.

This clone is a singleton in its sample. This rearrangement joins TRBV5-1 to TRBJ2-3, with 8 positions matching TRBD2. J gave up 2 bases and V 5 bases, and 7 bases lay outside the gene matches. Germline CDR1 SGHRS, CDR2 YFSETQ. The CDR3 runs 15 residues. In DNA, the CDR3 is TGCGCCAGCAGTCCCTTGGGACTAGTCACAGATACGCAGTATTTT. Its protein is CASSPLGLVTDTQYF.